One sample yielded the 24 T cell receptor beta chains listed below, sequenced in a study of blood T cell repertoires in COVID-19. Only in-frame clones appear in the TCRdb table, and some are missing; sequencing was by immunoSEQ multiplex PCR. The sample lists about 11,000 clones; about 87% were seen once. The sample taken for sequencing was peripheral blood. The receptor source for this set is a human donor in a cohort sampled during active COVID-19.

V is TRBV6-5 and J is TRBJ1-1; 7 nucleotides line up with TRBD1. The germline CDR1 and CDR2 sequences are MNHEY and SVGAGI. The trim removed 7 bases at V and 5 bases at J, leaving 7 bases unmatched. The CDR3 has 13 residues. CDR3 amino acids: CASKTRGRTEAFF. The CDR3 DNA follows: TGTGCCAGCAAGACGAGGGGGCGTACTGAAGCTTTCTTT.

J is TRBJ2-7 and V is TRBV5-4, with a tentative D call TRBD2 (5 bases). Per the germline V gene, CDR1 is SGHNT and CDR2 is YYREEE (reference sequence). The V end was cut by 0 bases, the J end by 2 bases, with 9 bases between. The length of the CDR3 is 14 residues. The CDR3 DNA follows: TGTGCCAGCAGCTTGGCTAGCAGTACCTACGAGCAGTACTTC. This translates into CASSLASSTYEQYF. Combining the CDR3 with reference TRBV5-4 and TRBJ2-7 gives the whole variable domain ETGVTQSPTHLIKTRGQQVTLRCSSQSGHNTVSWYQQALGQGPQFIFQYYREEENGRGNFPPRFSGLQFPNYSSELNVNALELDDSALYLCASSLASSTYEQYFGPGTRLTVT.

The gene calls are TRBV7-2 and TRBJ2-1; maybe TRBD2 (6 bases). The CDR3 consists of 16 residues. CDR1 and CDR2 from the germline V gene are SGHTA and FQGNSA. Trimming removed 4 bases at V and 7 bases at J, with 20 bases between. In nucleotides, the CDR3 is TGTGCCAGCAGCTCCCGACTAGTTGGTGCGGGGAATGAGCAGTTCTTC. Encoded protein: CASSSRLVGAGNEQFF.

The genes are TRBV25-1 and TRBJ1-2; TRBD1 matches 9 bases. This CDR3 has 13 amino acids. The J segment lost 5 bases and the V segment lost 7 bases, leaving 5 bases of the junction unmatched. In germline, CDR1 is MGHDK, CDR2 SYGVNS. The CDR3 DNA follows: TGTGCCAGCACCTCGGGACAGGGATATGGCTACACCTTC. It encodes CASTSGQGYGYTF.

This clone is a singleton in its sample. This chain connects TRBV27 to TRBJ1-6, with a possible D match to TRBD1 (5 bases). The CDR3 length is 17 residues. Germline assignment: CDR1 MNHEY and CDR2 SMNVEV (reference sequence). V was trimmed by 1 base and J by 0 bases, leaving 10 bases between them. This CDR3 reads CASSLWGTSSYNSPLHF. In nucleotides, the CDR3 is TGTGCCAGCAGTTTATGGGGCACCAGCTCCTATAATTCACCCCTCCACTTT.

This clone was seen once. J is TRBJ2-3 and V is TRBV28, with D tentatively TRBD2 (5 bases). V was clipped by 1 base and J by 6 bases, with 14 bases between them. This CDR3 comprises 15 residues. Per germline, CDR1 MDHEN and CDR2 SYDVKM. The CDR3 nucleotides read TGTGCCAGCAGTTTATCAACTAGTTCGGTGGATACGCAGTATTTT. Its translation is CASSLSTSSVDTQYF. Looking up the rest from reference TRBV28 and TRBJ2-3 gives the full variable domain: DVKVTQSSRYLVKRTGEKVFLECVQDMDHENMFWYRQDPGLGLRLIYFSYDVKMKEKGDIPEGYSVSREKKERFSLILESASTNQTSMYLCASSLSTSSVDTQYFGPGTRLTVL.

The sample holds a few counts of this clone. The gene calls are TRBV5-1 and TRBJ2-7, with D possibly TRBD1 on 7 matching bases. Germline V gene lookup returns CDR1 SGHRS and CDR2 YFSETQ. V gave up 4 bases and J gave up 7 bases, with 27 bases separating them. The CDR3 spans 17 residues. CDR3 sequence reads: CASSPSGGLGDFGEQYF. In DNA, the CDR3 is TGCGCCAGCAGCCCGTCAGGGGGGCTTGGTGATTTTGGAGAGCAGTACTTC.

This clone was seen once. The V gene is TRBV29-1, the J gene TRBJ2-1; D is uncertain. V lost 6 bases to trimming and J lost 3 bases, with 15 bases between them. CDR1 SQVTM and CDR2 ANQGSEA come from the germline V gene. The CDR3 sequence is 14 residues long. The CDR3 sequence: CSVSTGANYNEQFF. Here the CDR3 DNA reads TGCAGCGTATCGACCGGAGCAAACTACAATGAGCAGTTCTTC.

The chain couples TRBV27 to TRBJ2-7; 9 bases fit TRBD2. This CDR3 comprises 16 residues. Germline CDR1 and CDR2: MNHEY and SMNVEV (reference sequence). Trimming at V came to 10 bases and at J to 5 bases, leaving 18 bases not matched to a gene. CDR3 DNA sequence: TGTGCCACTAGCGATGCGGGAGGGCCGAACCCCCACGAGCAGTACTTC. Its protein is CATSDAGGPNPHEQYF.

As DNA, the CDR3 is TGTGCCAGTAGAGTTGGCCTCGAGCAGTACTTC. This sequence encodes CASRVGLEQYF. The rearrangement links TRBV19 to TRBJ2-7, with no clear D. This CDR3 contains 11 residues. The ends were cut back, 6 bases at V and 6 bases at J, with 9 bases in the middle. Germline assignment: CDR1 LNHDA and CDR2 SQIVND (reference sequence).

This clone was detected a few times. V is TRBV5-6 and J is TRBJ2-7, with TRBD1 identical over 11 bases. The V gene's germline CDR1 is SGHDT and CDR2 YYEEEE. The CDR3 consists of 14 residues. With V trimmed by 4 bases and J by 3 bases, 3 bases remained unmatched. The CDR3 DNA is TGTGCCAGCAGCAGGACAGGGGGCCACTACGAGCAGTACTTC. Translating gives CASSRTGGHYEQYF.

The chain uses TRBV28 and TRBJ2-2; TRBD1 agrees at 8 bases. This CDR3 is 16 amino acids long. J lost 1 base, V lost 2 bases, and 3 bases had no gene match. Germline V lookup: CDR1 MDHEN, CDR2 SYDVKM. The CDR3 region is CASSLPGTGNTGELFF. The CDR3 nucleotides read TGTGCCAGCAGTTTACCAGGGACAGGGAACACCGGGGAGCTGTTTTTT. The complete variable domain, with remaining parts taken from reference TRBV28 and TRBJ2-2, reads DVKVTQSSRYLVKRTGEKVFLECVQDMDHENMFWYRQDPGLGLRLIYFSYDVKMKEKGDIPEGYSVSREKKERFSLILESASTNQTSMYLCASSLPGTGNTGELFFGEGSRLTVL.

J is TRBJ2-7 and V is TRBV3-1 (or the pseudogene TRBV3-2); 8 positions match TRBD2. This CDR3 has 18 residues. Germline V lookup: CDR1 LGHDT, CDR2 YNNKEL (reference sequence). The V gene end was trimmed by 0 bases and the J gene end by 3 bases; junction bases not matched to a gene: 13. This chain's CDR3 is CASSQDRSSGSTNYEQYF. The CDR3 DNA reads as TGTGCCAGCAGCCAAGATCGTTCGAGCGGGAGTACTAACTACGAGCAGTACTTC.

The CDR3 DNA sequence: TGTGCCAGCAGCTTAGGGAGGACCTACGAGCAGTACTTC. This codes for CASSLGRTYEQYF. The chain combines TRBV7-2 with TRBJ2-7; tentatively, D is TRBD2 (5 bases). V lost 1 base, J lost 2 bases, and 6 bases lay in between. CDR1 and CDR2 from the germline V gene are SGHTA and FQGNSA. This CDR3 contains 13 residues.

V is TRBV7-2 and J is TRBJ2-4; 8 bases match TRBD2. Looked up from germline, CDR1 is SGHTA and CDR2 is FQGNSA. CDR3 size: 15 residues. The V gene end was trimmed by 3 bases and the J gene end by 5 bases; junction bases not matched to a gene: 6. As DNA, the CDR3 is TGTGCCAGCAGCTTCCTTAGCGGGACCCAAAACATTCAGTACTTC. Translation: CASSFLSGTQNIQYF.

The chain has TRBV7-2 and TRBJ2-7; 9 nucleotides agree with TRBD1. This CDR3 is 15 amino acids long. From germline, CDR1 is SGHTA and CDR2 FQGNSA. Germline trimming cut 1 base from V and 3 bases from J; bases unmatched to any gene: 4. The CDR3 nucleotides read TGTGCCAGCAGCTTAGTCTGGACAGGGGACTACGAGCAGTACTTC. This translates into CASSLVWTGDYEQYF.

The V and J genes are TRBV11-1 and TRBJ2-7, with 7 bases fitting TRBD1. The CDR3 length is 14 residues. Germline loops: CDR1 SGHAT, CDR2 FQDESV (reference sequence). J gave up 3 bases and V 2 bases, and 4 bases lay outside the gene matches. The CDR3, as DNA: TGTGCCAGCAGCTTAAAAGGGACAGTCTACGAGCAGTACTTC. It specifies CASSLKGTVYEQYF.

The rearrangement uses TRBV2 and TRBJ2-1, with a tentative D call TRBD2 (5 bases). The V end lost 6 bases, the J end lost 1 base, and 10 bases lay between the germline ends. The CDR3 sequence is 14 residues long. From germline, CDR1 is SNHLY and CDR2 FYNNEI. CDR3 nucleotides: TGTGCCAGCAGCGGCGGGCCTTCCTACAATGAGCAGTTCTTC. It is translated as CASSGGPSYNEQFF.

V gene TRBV2 combines with J gene TRBJ1-3; D remains ambiguous. In germline, CDR1 is SNHLY, CDR2 FYNNEI. Trimming took 7 bases from V and 2 from J, leaving 12 bases between them. The length of the CDR3 is 14 residues. The CDR3 DNA follows: TGTGCCAGCACTCTTGGGCCCACTGGAAACACCATATATTTT. As protein: CASTLGPTGNTIYF.

The chain combines TRBV5-6 with TRBJ1-3; D remains unclear. The CDR3 totals 15 residues. Germline V CDR1 and CDR2: SGHDT, YYEEEE. V dropped 1 base and J dropped 0 bases, with 8 bases sitting between them. The CDR3 spells CASSLSPDSGNTIYF. The DNA of the CDR3 is TGTGCCAGCAGCTTGTCCCCAGACTCTGGAAACACCATATATTTT.

This clone turned up a few times. The chain carries TRBV7-6 and TRBJ2-5; D remains unclear. V lost 2 bases and J 4 bases, leaving 5 bases between the germline ends. Per the germline V gene, CDR1 is SGHVS and CDR2 is FNYEAQ. The CDR3 extends over 12 amino acids. CDR3 amino acids: CASSLSLETQYF. The CDR3, as DNA: TGTGCCAGCAGCTTATCTCTAGAGACCCAGTACTTC.

This clone was seen only once. The V call is TRBV7-2, the J call TRBJ2-1, with TRBD2 matching 13 bases. Trimming removed 4 bases from V and 5 bases from J; junction bases left unmatched: 14. The CDR3 has 19 amino acids. Germline V gives CDR1 SGHTA, CDR2 FQGNSA. In DNA, the CDR3 is TGTGCCAGCAGCTCACCCGGACGGACTAGCGGGAGTAGAAACAATGAGCAGTTCTTC. Protein product: CASSSPGRTSGSRNNEQFF.

This clone was detected once. The chain recombines TRBV29-1 with TRBJ1-2, with 10 bases aligning to TRBD1. CDR1 is SQVTM and CDR2 is ANQGSEA in the germline V gene. The CDR3 spans 14 residues. Trimming took 6 bases from V and 4 from J; bases not matched to a gene: 8. The CDR3 sequence: CSVGTGEGIYGYTF. As DNA, the CDR3 is TGCAGCGTGGGGACAGGGGAGGGGATCTATGGCTACACCTTC.

This clone was counted only a few times. This sequence joins TRBV27 and TRBJ2-7; TRBD1 aligns across 10 bases. The length of the CDR3 is 16 residues. Germline V gene sequence: CDR1 MNHEY, CDR2 SMNVEV (reference sequence). V lost 5 bases, J lost 4 bases, and 11 bases stayed unmatched. DNA for the CDR3: TGTGCCAGCAGTCCCCTGGGGACAGGGGTAACTTACGAGCAGTACTTC. Amino acids: CASSPLGTGVTYEQYF.